The 19 T cell receptor beta chains listed next were all sequenced from one sample in a study of blood T cell repertoires in COVID-19. Measured with immunoSEQ multiplex PCR; TCRdb has only the in-frame clones, and not every one. The repertoire holds more than 110,000 clones, with about 84% as singletons. Material: PBMCs or T cells enriched from blood (not recorded which). All receptors derive from a woman aged 18-30 years who had been exposed to COVID-19.

This rearrangement joins TRBV10-1 to TRBJ1-1; the D is unclear. CDR1 and CDR2 from the germline V gene are WNHNN and SYGVQD (reference sequence). The CDR3 contains 11 residues. Trimming cost V 10 bases and J 9 bases, with 15 bases left between them. CDR3 sequence: CATRTEEKAFF. The DNA for the CDR3 is TGCGCCACCAGGACGGAGGAGAAAGCTTTCTTT.

The chain employs TRBV30 and TRBJ2-3; 10 bases match TRBD2. This CDR3 is 14 amino acids long. V gave up 4 bases and J gave up 3 bases; unmatched junction bases: 4. The V gene's germline CDR1 is GTSNPN and CDR2 SVGIG (reference sequence). CDR3 sequence reads: CAWKGSGRTDTQYF. DNA for the CDR3: TGTGCCTGGAAGGGTAGCGGGAGGACAGATACGCAGTATTTT.

In this sample, this clone turned up many times. The V gene is TRBV25-1, the J gene TRBJ1-1; no clear D. V was cut by 6 bases and J by 4 bases, with 12 bases left in between. Germline lookup yields CDR1 MGHDK and CDR2 SYGVNS. The CDR3 extends over 13 amino acids. The DNA of the CDR3 is TGTGCCAGCAGGAGGGCAGAGACCACTGAAGCTTTCTTT. It encodes CASRRAETTEAFF.

V gene TRBV30 combines with J gene TRBJ2-7; TRBD2 matches 11 bases. V lost 1 base, J lost 2 bases, and 1 base stayed unmatched. Per the germline V gene, CDR1 is GTSNPN and CDR2 is SVGIG (reference sequence). This CDR3 is 14 amino acids long. CDR3 DNA: TGTGCCTGGAGTGGACTAGCGGGACCCTACGAGCAGTACTTC. Protein sequence: CAWSGLAGPYEQYF.

The sample holds one count of this clone. This chain joins TRBV7-9 and TRBJ2-7; D may be TRBD2 (6 bases). CDR1 and CDR2 (germline): SEHNR, FQNEAQ (reference sequence). The CDR3 covers 14 residues. V gave up 5 bases and J gave up 4 bases, with 15 bases separating them. CDR3 sequence (DNA): TGTGCCAGCAGCCCTATGGAGGGGCTTTACGAGCAGTACTTC. Encoded protein: CASSPMEGLYEQYF.

The chain uses TRBV3-1 (or the pseudogene TRBV3-2) and TRBJ2-5, with 10 bases aligning to TRBD2. V lost 4 bases to trimming and J lost 6 bases; unmatched junction nucleotides: 14. The CDR3 contains 17 residues. Germline V lookup: CDR1 LGHDT, CDR2 YNNKEL (reference sequence). CDR3 DNA: TGTGCCAGCAGCCGAGCCTTTGACCTAGCGGGAGTACAGACCCAGTACTTC. This codes for CASSRAFDLAGVQTQYF.

The V gene is TRBV9, the J gene TRBJ1-2, with D possibly TRBD1 on 6 matching bases. Germline V gene lookup returns CDR1 SGDLS and CDR2 YYNGEE. The germline V and J ends were trimmed by 4 bases and 4 bases, with 11 bases remaining between them. The CDR3 consists of 13 residues. This CDR3 reads CASSPGQIYGYTF. The DNA for the CDR3 is TGTGCCAGCAGCCCCGGACAGATCTATGGCTACACCTTC.

This sequence joins TRBV18 and TRBJ1-5; D is unresolved. The germline V gene encodes CDR1 KGHSH and CDR2 LQKENI. The CDR3 has 12 amino acids. Trimming cost V 2 bases and J 9 bases, with 8 bases left between them. The CDR3 coding sequence is TGTGCCAGCTCACCAGCGGAGGGGCCCCAGCATTTT. Its protein product is CASSPAEGPQHF. The full variable domain, rest sourced from reference TRBV18 and TRBJ1-5, is NAGVMQNPRHLVRRRGQEARLRCSPMKGHSHVYWYRQLPEEGLKFMVYLQKENIIDESGMPKERFSAEFPKEGPSILRIQQVVRGDSAAYFCASSPAEGPQHFGDGTRLSIL.

The V gene is TRBV27, the J gene TRBJ1-5; 9 bases map to TRBD1. The germline V gene encodes CDR1 MNHEY and CDR2 SMNVEV (reference sequence). Losses at the gene ends were 4 bases for V and 1 base for J; bases not matched to a gene: 2. The CDR3 contains 15 residues. Written as DNA, the CDR3 is TGTGCCAGCAGTTCGGGGACAGGGAGCAATCAGCCCCAGCATTTT. This codes for CASSSGTGSNQPQHF.

V gene TRBV6-6 combines with J gene TRBJ1-2; D is undetermined. V lost 3 bases and J lost 6, with 5 bases in between. CDR1 and CDR2 from the germline V gene are MNHNY and SVGAGI (reference sequence). This CDR3 has 11 amino acids. The CDR3 is CASSYSDGYTF. The CDR3 DNA is TGTGCCAGCAGTTATTCCGATGGCTACACCTTC.

The V call is TRBV18, the J call TRBJ1-6; maybe TRBD1 (5 bases). Trimming removed 6 bases at V and 8 bases at J, with 14 bases between. The germline V gene encodes CDR1 KGHSH and CDR2 LQKENI. This CDR3 is 14 amino acids long. This chain's CDR3 is CASSRTQQDSPLHF. The CDR3 region has the DNA TGTGCCAGCTCTCGCACCCAACAGGATTCACCCCTCCACTTT.

This chain links TRBV25-1 with TRBJ1-2; perhaps TRBD1 as D (5 bases). Trimming took 3 bases from V and 4 from J, leaving 6 bases between them. The CDR3 is made up of 12 amino acids. Germline V gives CDR1 MGHDK, CDR2 SYGVNS. CDR3 coding DNA: TGTGCCAGCAGTGAGCAGGGCTATGGCTACACCTTC. This encodes CASSEQGYGYTF.

The gene calls are TRBV21-1 and TRBJ1-4; the table's D gene call, TRBD1, was not cross checked with the DNA. TRBV21-1 is recorded as a pseudogene. This CDR3 comprises 15 residues. Here the CDR3 DNA reads TGTGCCAGCAGCAAATCAGGGAATTGGTGGGAAAAACTGTTTTTT. Its protein is CASSKSGNWWEKLFF.

This chain uses TRBV15 with TRBJ2-4, with 10 bases identical to TRBD1. Germline lookup yields CDR1 LNHNV and CDR2 YYDKDF (reference sequence). The CDR3 has 17 residues. After removal of 2 bases from V and 0 bases from J, the junction contained 4 bases not matched to a gene. The CDR3: CATSRKTGGLAKNIQYF. As DNA, the CDR3 is TGTGCCACCAGCAGAAAGACAGGGGGCCTAGCCAAAAACATTCAGTACTTC.

V and J are TRBV4-3 and TRBJ1-6; D may be TRBD1 (6 bases). Germline CDR1 LGHNA, CDR2 YSLEER. V was trimmed by 0 bases and J by 6 bases, leaving 9 bases between them. CDR3 size: 15 residues. The CDR3 here is CASSQEVRGNSPLHF. The DNA of the CDR3 is TGCGCCAGCAGCCAAGAGGTCAGGGGTAATTCACCCCTCCACTTT.

V and J are TRBV27 and TRBJ1-1, with D possibly being TRBD1 (5 bases). V shed 5 bases and J shed 8 bases, with 18 bases lying between them. The CDR3 contains 14 residues. CDR1 and CDR2 (germline): MNHEY, SMNVEV (reference sequence). The CDR3 DNA reads as TGTGCCAGCAGTCGTCCCGCCGGGGGACGAGAAGCTTTCTTT. This gives the protein CASSRPAGGREAFF.

This chain links TRBV18 with TRBJ1-1; D perhaps matches TRBD1 (5 bases). This CDR3 has 14 amino acids. Trimming shortened V by 0 bases and J by 7 bases, and 12 bases separated the two germline ends. Per germline, CDR1 KGHSH and CDR2 LQKENI. CDR3 residues: CASSPPSGRFEAFF. For the CDR3, the DNA is TGTGCCAGCTCACCACCGTCAGGGCGCTTTGAAGCTTTCTTT. Using reference TRBV18 and TRBJ1-1 for the parts outside the CDR3, the full variable domain is NAGVMQNPRHLVRRRGQEARLRCSPMKGHSHVYWYRQLPEEGLKFMVYLQKENIIDESGMPKERFSAEFPKEGPSILRIQQVVRGDSAAYFCASSPPSGRFEAFFGQGTRLTVV.

The chain carries TRBV28 and TRBJ2-3; no clear D. Germline V gene lookup returns CDR1 MDHEN and CDR2 SYDVKM. The CDR3 totals 13 residues. Between the trimmed V and J ends, which lost 2 bases and 2 bases, there was a span of 5 bases. This chain's CDR3 is CASSLRVTDTQYF. CDR3 nucleotide sequence: TGTGCCAGCAGTTTAAGAGTCACAGATACGCAGTATTTT.

The V call is TRBV11-3, the J call TRBJ2-1; D is unresolved. The CDR3 length is 14 residues. Germline assignment: CDR1 SGHNT and CDR2 YENEEA. V was cut by 1 base and J by 0 bases, with 4 bases left in between. The CDR3 here is CASSLGGSYNEQFF. The CDR3 region has the DNA TGTGCCAGCAGCTTAGGCGGCTCCTACAATGAGCAGTTCTTC.